Reported below is one T cell receptor (beta chain). Its ends do not fully match the called genes, so a read error is possible. The data stem from a study of tumor-infiltrating lymphocytes in primary liver carcinoma. Study as a whole: Ages ranged from 30 to 69, with HCC or mixed HCC-cholangiocarcinoma.

Researchers generated TCR beta cDNA from approximately 450 ng of total RNA, relying on a constant-region primer. Slightly modified ARM-PCR served as the procedure for the TCR beta libraries. These libraries came from three rounds of nested multiplex PCR. TCRdb re-called the multiplex PCR reads through MiXCR, storing one row per CDR3 protein. This table has 90,000 to 100,000 distinct CDR3 sequences, about 70% appearing once. The tissue used was unsorted bulk material of about 19-34 mg. RNA and DNA were co-extracted from it with the AllPrep DNA/RNA mini kit. Chronic HBV infection, which was untreated, was present in the patients. Material for sequencing was liver tumor tissue from sampling region 5. Subset described: tumor region T5, tumor centre. The source is a woman aged 60 to 75 with primary liver carcinoma and hepatitis B virus infection.

The CDR3, as DNA: TGTGCCAGCATCCAAGTCGGCAGCACAGATACGCAGTATTTT. Its protein product is CASIQVGSTDTQYF. The J gene is TRBJ2-3, the V gene TRBV4-2; D not resolved. The CDR3 is made up of 14 amino acids. Germline V gene data show CDR1 as LGHNA and CDR2 as YNFKEQ.